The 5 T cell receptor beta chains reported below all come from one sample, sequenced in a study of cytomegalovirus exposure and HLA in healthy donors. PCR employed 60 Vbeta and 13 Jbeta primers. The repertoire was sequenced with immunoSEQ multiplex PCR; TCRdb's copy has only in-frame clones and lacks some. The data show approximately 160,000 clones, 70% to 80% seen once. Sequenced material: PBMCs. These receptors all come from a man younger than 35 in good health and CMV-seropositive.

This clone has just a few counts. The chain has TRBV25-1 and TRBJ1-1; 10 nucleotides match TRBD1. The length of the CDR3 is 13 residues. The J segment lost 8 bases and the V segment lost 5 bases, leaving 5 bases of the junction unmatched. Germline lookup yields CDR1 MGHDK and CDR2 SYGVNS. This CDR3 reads CASSSRGQGEAFF. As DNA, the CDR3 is TGTGCCAGCAGTTCCCGGGGACAGGGGGAAGCTTTCTTT. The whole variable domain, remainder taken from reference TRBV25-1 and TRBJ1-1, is EADIYQTPRYLVIGTGKKITLECSQTMGHDKMYWYQQDPGMELHLIHYSYGVNSTEKGDLSSESTVSRIRTEHFPLTLESARPSHTSQYLCASSSRGQGEAFFGQGTRLTVV.

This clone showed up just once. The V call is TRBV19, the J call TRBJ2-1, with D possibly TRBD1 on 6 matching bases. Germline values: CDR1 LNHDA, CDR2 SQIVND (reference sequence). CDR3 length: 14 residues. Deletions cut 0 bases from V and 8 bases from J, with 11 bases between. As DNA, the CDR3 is TGTGCCAGTAGTATAGAGCCCTGGACAGATGAGCAGTTCTTC. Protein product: CASSIEPWTDEQFF.

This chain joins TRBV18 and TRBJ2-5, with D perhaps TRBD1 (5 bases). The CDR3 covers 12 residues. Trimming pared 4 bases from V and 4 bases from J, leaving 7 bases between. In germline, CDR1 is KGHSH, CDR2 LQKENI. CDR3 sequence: CASSRQGETQYF. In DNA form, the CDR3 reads TGTGCCAGCTCACGTCAGGGAGAGACCCAGTACTTC.

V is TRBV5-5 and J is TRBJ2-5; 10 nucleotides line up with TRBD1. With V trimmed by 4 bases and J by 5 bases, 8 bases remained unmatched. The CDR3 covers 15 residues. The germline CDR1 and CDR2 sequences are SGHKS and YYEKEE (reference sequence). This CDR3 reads CASSTGTGVGETQYF. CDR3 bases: TGTGCCAGCAGCACCGGGACAGGGGTCGGGGAGACCCAGTACTTC.

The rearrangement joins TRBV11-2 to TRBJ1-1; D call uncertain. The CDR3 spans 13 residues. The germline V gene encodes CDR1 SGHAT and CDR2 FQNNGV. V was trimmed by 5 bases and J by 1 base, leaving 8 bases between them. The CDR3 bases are TGTGCCAGCAGCCAAGGGAGGAACACTGAAGCTTTCTTT. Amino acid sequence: CASSQGRNTEAFF.